The 32 T cell receptor beta chains listed next were all sequenced from one sample in a study of blood T cell repertoires in COVID-19. TCRdb keeps only in-frame clones here, not all; method: immunoSEQ multiplex PCR. In the table there are some 300,000 clones, around 88% of which are singletons. Sequenced input: peripheral blood. The source of these receptors is a woman between 25 and 40 years old who had recovered from COVID-19.

The chain combines TRBV13 with TRBJ1-1; unclear D gene. Germline V lookup: CDR1 PRHDT, CDR2 FYEKMQ (reference sequence). The V end lost 1 base, the J end lost 0 bases, and 9 bases lay between the germline ends. This CDR3 comprises 15 residues. CDR3 coding DNA: TGTGCCAGCAGCTTAGATGGCAACATGAACACTGAAGCTTTCTTT. Translated: CASSLDGNMNTEAFF.

This clone was picked up one time. The V gene is TRBV5-4, the J gene TRBJ2-1; no firm D call. The CDR3 runs 14 residues. Germline-derived CDR1 and CDR2 are SGHNT and YYREEE (reference sequence). V was pared by 2 bases and J by 0 bases, with 6 bases between. CDR3 sequence reads: CASSLRSSYNEQFF. In DNA form, the CDR3 reads TGTGCCAGCAGCTTACGGAGCTCCTACAATGAGCAGTTCTTC.

This rearrangement joins TRBV6-5 to TRBJ1-2, with TRBD1 as a possible D gene (5 bases). V was pared by 6 bases and J by 3 bases, with 14 bases between. The CDR3 length is 14 residues. Germline V gene lookup returns CDR1 MNHEY and CDR2 SVGAGI. For the CDR3, the DNA is TGTGCCAGCAGCGGACGGGGGACGTACTATGGCTACACCTTC. Protein product: CASSGRGTYYGYTF.

The rearrangement joins TRBV6-5 to TRBJ2-4; perhaps TRBD1 as D (6 bases). Deletions cut 2 bases from V and 6 bases from J, with 14 bases between. Per germline, CDR1 MNHEY and CDR2 SVGAGI. The CDR3 loop spans 15 amino acids. The CDR3 here is CASSYAGADGNIQYF. Here the CDR3 DNA reads TGTGCCAGCAGTTACGCAGGGGCTGATGGAAACATTCAGTACTTC.

The gene calls are TRBV19 and TRBJ2-2; 8 nucleotides match TRBD1. This CDR3 has 14 amino acids. The V and J ends lost 6 bases and 3 bases, in that order; junction bases with no gene match: 3. Germline assignment: CDR1 LNHDA and CDR2 SQIVND (reference sequence). The CDR3 reads CASRDRGYTGELFF. DNA of the CDR3: TGTGCCAGTAGAGACAGGGGCTACACCGGGGAGCTGTTTTTT.

The gene calls are TRBV5-1 and TRBJ2-5; D uncertain. The V end lost 1 base, the J end lost 2 bases, and 6 bases lay between the germline ends. Germline V lookup: CDR1 SGHRS, CDR2 YFSETQ. The CDR3 spans 13 residues. Here the CDR3 DNA reads TGCGCCAGCAGCTTGAAACAGCAAGAGACCCAGTACTTC. This codes for CASSLKQQETQYF.

This chain links TRBV2 with TRBJ2-1; 8 nucleotides agree with TRBD2. V trimming: 8 bases; J trimming: 4 bases; junction bases outside the gene matches: 4. CDR1 SNHLY and CDR2 FYNNEI come from the germline V gene. The CDR3 is made up of 13 amino acids. CDR3 DNA: TGTGCCAGCTCACTAGCGGATTACAATGAGCAGTTCTTC. It codes for CASSLADYNEQFF.

This chain uses TRBV19 with TRBJ1-2; 7 positions agree with TRBD1. CDR1 LNHDA and CDR2 SQIVND come from the germline V gene (reference sequence). This CDR3 comprises 14 residues. Germline trimming cut 7 bases from V and 4 bases from J; bases unmatched to any gene: 9. This CDR3 reads CASKGATTSYGYTF. The CDR3 DNA reads as TGTGCCAGTAAGGGGGCTACGACGTCCTATGGCTACACCTTC.

The gene calls are TRBV6-5 and TRBJ2-1; 7 positions match TRBD1. Trimming removed 3 bases from V and 4 bases from J; junction bases left unmatched: 6. Germline V gene sequence: CDR1 MNHEY, CDR2 SVGAGI. The CDR3 extends over 15 amino acids. The CDR3 DNA sequence: TGTGCCAGCAGTTATGCAGGGGGAAGGTACAATGAGCAGTTCTTC. Protein sequence: CASSYAGGRYNEQFF.

The V call is TRBV2, the J call TRBJ1-4; 10 nucleotides match TRBD1. The germline CDR1 and CDR2 sequences are SNHLY and FYNNEI. V shed 6 bases and J 6 bases; nucleotides not matched to a gene: 4. This CDR3 is 14 amino acids long. CDR3 nucleotides: TGTGCCAGCAGGGCGGACAGGGGGGATGAAAAACTGTTTTTT. It specifies CASRADRGDEKLFF.

The genes are TRBV19 and TRBJ1-1, with D perhaps TRBD1 (5 bases). V lost 3 bases to trimming and J lost 0 bases, with 14 bases between them. The CDR3 has 16 residues. Germline CDR1 and CDR2: LNHDA and SQIVND (reference sequence). CDR3 nucleotide sequence: TGTGCCAGTAGTATGGGGCGGGGAGGAATGAACACTGAAGCTTTCTTT. Translating it yields CASSMGRGGMNTEAFF.

This rearrangement joins TRBV29-1 to TRBJ2-5; 8 nucleotides match TRBD1. Per the germline V gene, CDR1 is SQVTM and CDR2 is ANQGSEA. CDR3 length: 14 residues. V shed 5 bases, J shed 2 bases, and the junction held 7 bases outside the gene matches. CDR3 protein: CSVKDRDQQETQYF. The CDR3 DNA follows: TGCAGCGTTAAGGACAGGGACCAACAAGAGACCCAGTACTTC.

The CDR3 DNA sequence: TGCAGCGGGGAAGGGGGTAGAGGGACCCAGTACTTC. This sequence encodes CSGEGGRGTQYF. This chain joins TRBV29-1 and TRBJ2-5; D is possibly TRBD1 (6 bases). V lost 7 bases and J 7 bases, leaving 16 bases between the germline ends. CDR1 and CDR2 (germline): SQVTM, ANQGSEA. This CDR3 has 12 residues.

This clone has just a few counts. The chain couples TRBV5-1 to TRBJ1-2, with 7 positions matching TRBD1. CDR3 length equals 16 residues. Germline CDR1 reads SGHRS; CDR2 reads YFSETQ. Losses at the gene ends were 4 bases for V and 6 bases for J; bases not matched to a gene: 15. The CDR3 nucleotides are TGCGCCAGCAGCCGCGGGACAGTCGGAGTGATGGATGGCTACACCTTC. The encoded protein is CASSRGTVGVMDGYTF.

This clone showed up just a few times. The rearrangement joins TRBV27 to TRBJ1-6; a possible D gene is TRBD1 (5 bases). The CDR3 spans 14 residues. V was clipped by 5 bases and J by 10 bases, with 15 bases between them. The germline V gene encodes CDR1 MNHEY and CDR2 SMNVEV (reference sequence). This CDR3 reads CASSHRGTLSPLHF. For the CDR3, the DNA is TGTGCCAGCAGTCACAGAGGGACTTTATCACCCCTCCACTTT.

The rearrangement links TRBV9 to TRBJ1-1, with no clear D. V was cut by 3 bases and J by 5 bases, with 20 bases left in between. Germline V gene data show CDR1 as SGDLS and CDR2 as YYNGEE. The CDR3 covers 16 residues. CDR3 loop: CASSALPRGGRTEAFF. CDR3 bases: TGTGCCAGCAGCGCCCTCCCGCGGGGAGGGCGGACTGAAGCTTTCTTT.

J is TRBJ2-6 and V is TRBV10-3; TRBD1 matches at 8 bases. Per germline, CDR1 ENHRY and CDR2 SYGVKD. V lost 10 bases and J lost 3; bases outside the gene matches: 8. This CDR3 region has 15 residues. CDR3 nucleotide sequence: TGTGCCACCCAACAGGGGGACGTTGGGGCCAACGTCCTGACTTTC. Protein: CATQQGDVGANVLTF.

The CDR3 DNA is TGTGCCAGCAGCTTATTTGCTGGACAGGGGAAGAATGAGCAGTTCTTC. Translating gives CASSLFAGQGKNEQFF. The chain employs TRBV7-2 and TRBJ2-1, with 9 bases lining up with TRBD1. V was pared by 2 bases and J by 7 bases, with 9 bases of the junction left unmatched. Germline-derived CDR1 and CDR2 are SGHTA and FQGNSA. The CDR3 is 16 residues long.

The chain combines TRBV6-5 with TRBJ2-3; a possible D gene is TRBD1 (5 bases). Germline loops: CDR1 MNHEY, CDR2 SVGAGI. V was cut by 0 bases and J by 4 bases, with 11 bases left in between. The CDR3 sequence is 15 residues long. CDR3 DNA: TGTGCCAGCAGTTACTCTGCAGGGCAGGCAGATACGCAGTATTTT. This codes for CASSYSAGQADTQYF.

This clone was observed many times. The chain joins TRBV6-4 to TRBJ2-3, with TRBD1 identical over 9 bases. Germline V gives CDR1 MRHNA, CDR2 SNTAGT. The CDR3 spans 14 residues. Trimming took 4 bases from V and 1 from J; bases not matched to a gene: 0. The CDR3 DNA follows: TGTGCCAGCAGTGGGACAGGGGGCACAGATACGCAGTATTTT. Translated: CASSGTGGTDTQYF.

The V and J genes are TRBV27 and TRBJ1-6, with 8 bases identical to TRBD1. The CDR3 has 17 residues. V lost 5 bases to trimming and J lost 8 bases; unmatched junction nucleotides: 14. CDR1 and CDR2 from the germline V gene are MNHEY and SMNVEV (reference sequence). The CDR3 loop is CASSLYSGGEWHSPLHF. DNA for the CDR3: TGTGCCAGCAGTCTCTACTCAGGGGGCGAGTGGCATTCACCCCTCCACTTT.

With regard to this clone: The sample contains more than one DNA sequence encoding this CDR3. V is TRBV7-2 and J is TRBJ2-7, with 7 bases identical to TRBD1. Looked up from germline, CDR1 is SGHTA and CDR2 is FQGNSA. The J segment lost 2 bases and the V segment lost 4 bases, leaving 8 bases of the junction unmatched. CDR3 length: 15 amino acids. CDR3 sequence (DNA): TGTGCCAGCAGCTCACGACAGGGACCTACCTACGAGCAGTACTTC. Its translation: CASSSRQGPTYEQYF.

The chain has TRBV5-1 and TRBJ2-7; possible D gene TRBD1, 5 bases. V dropped 0 bases and J dropped 5 bases, with 12 bases sitting between them. The CDR3 contains 14 residues. Germline CDR1 and CDR2: SGHRS and YFSETQ. The chain's CDR3 is CASSLAFFRDEQYF. The CDR3 nucleotides are TGCGCCAGCAGCTTGGCCTTTTTCAGGGACGAGCAGTACTTC. The whole variable domain, filled in from reference TRBV5-1 and TRBJ2-7, reads KAGVTQTPRYLIKTRGQQVTLSCSPISGHRSVSWYQQTPGQGLQFLFEYFSETQRNKGNFPGRFSGRQFSNSRSEMNVSTLELGDSALYLCASSLAFFRDEQYFGPGTRLTVT.

This chain uses TRBV20-1 with TRBJ2-7; 7 nucleotides match TRBD2. The germline CDR1 and CDR2 sequences are DFQATT and SNEGSKA (reference sequence). After removal of 3 bases from V and 2 bases from J, the junction contained 10 bases not matched to a gene. This CDR3 contains 15 residues. CDR3 amino acids: CSASGMASGTYEQYF. In DNA, the CDR3 is TGCAGTGCTAGTGGTATGGCTAGCGGCACCTACGAGCAGTACTTC.

V and J are TRBV4-3 and TRBJ2-6; D not resolved. The CDR3 spans 15 residues. CDR1 LGHNA and CDR2 YSLEER come from the germline V gene. Trimming removed 0 bases from V and 0 bases from J, with 3 bases in between. CDR3 residues: CASSQDSSGANVLTF. The CDR3 bases are TGCGCCAGCAGCCAAGACAGCTCTGGGGCCAACGTCCTGACTTTC.

CDR3 sequence reads: CASSFHSEQFF. The CDR3 DNA reads as TGTGCCAGCAGCTTCCACAGTGAGCAGTTCTTC. This chain links TRBV5-8 with TRBJ2-1; D gene unclear. This CDR3 contains 11 residues. Trimming took 2 bases from V and 9 from J, leaving 6 bases between them. CDR1 is SGHTS and CDR2 is YDEGEE in the germline V gene.

This clone has only one observation. The chain recombines TRBV7-8 with TRBJ1-5; D is perhaps TRBD1 (6 bases). Trimming took off 0 bases at V and 6 bases at J, with 12 bases between the two ends. In germline, CDR1 is SGHVS, CDR2 FQNEAQ. This CDR3 comprises 15 residues. CDR3 loop: CASSLAGGPGQPQHF. For the CDR3, the DNA is TGTGCCAGCAGCTTAGCGGGGGGGCCGGGTCAGCCCCAGCATTTT.

The chain links TRBV25-1 to TRBJ2-3; 11 bases align to TRBD1. Germline-derived CDR1 and CDR2 are MGHDK and SYGVNS. The CDR3 runs to 15 residues. V trimming: 1 base; J trimming: 4 bases; junction bases outside the gene matches: 1. The CDR3: CASSEWGQGADTQYF. The CDR3 region has the DNA TGTGCCAGCAGTGAATGGGGACAGGGGGCAGATACGCAGTATTTT.

This chain uses TRBV28 with TRBJ1-2; a possible D gene is TRBD1 (5 bases). Deletions cut 6 bases from V and 4 bases from J, with 15 bases between. The CDR3 is made up of 14 amino acids. Germline CDR1 reads MDHEN; CDR2 reads SYDVKM. CDR3 residues: CASRAGVAGYGYTF. The CDR3 DNA sequence: TGTGCCAGCAGGGCGGGGGTTGCGGGCTATGGCTACACCTTC.

This clone has ten or more counts. This chain connects TRBV19 to TRBJ1-6; 7 bases are shared with TRBD1. Germline CDR1 LNHDA, CDR2 SQIVND (reference sequence). V lost 7 bases, J lost 0 bases, and 6 bases stayed unmatched. This CDR3 spans 16 amino acids. CDR3 sequence reads: CASTHRGSSYNSPLHF. DNA for the CDR3: TGTGCCAGTACCCACAGGGGCAGCTCCTATAATTCACCCCTCCACTTT. Complete variable domain (other parts from reference TRBV19 and TRBJ1-6): DGGITQSPKYLFRKEGQNVTLSCEQNLNHDAMYWYRQDPGQGLRLIYYSQIVNDFQKGDIAEGYSVSREKKESFPLTVTSAQKNPTAFYLCASTHRGSSYNSPLHFGNGTRLTVT.

The V call is TRBV4-2, the J call TRBJ2-2; the D gene is possibly TRBD2 (6 bases). The CDR3 runs to 16 residues. The germline gives CDR1 LGHNA, CDR2 YNFKEQ. Trimming cost V 2 bases and J 0 bases, with 10 bases left between them. CDR3 sequence (DNA): TGTGCCAGCAGCCAACCATCGGGGGCGAACACCGGGGAGCTGTTTTTT. This codes for CASSQPSGANTGELFF.

The chain links TRBV28 to TRBJ1-2; the match to TRBD1 covers 7 bases. The germline CDR1 and CDR2 sequences are MDHEN and SYDVKM. With 6 bases clipped from V and 7 bases from J, the junction kept 8 bases outside the gene matches. CDR3 length equals 13 residues. CDR3 DNA: TGTGCCAGCAGCACACAGGGGTTAGCTGGCTACACCTTC. This codes for CASSTQGLAGYTF.